The T cell receptor (beta chain) described here comes from a study of T cell repertoires in cytomegalovirus infection. Findings and caveats of the study: Across the ex vivo response, the dominant clonotypes were HLA-C-restricted CMV-specific TCR beta clonotypes.

Germline V gene data show CDR1 as LNHDA and CDR2 as SQIVND (reference sequence). CDR3 length: 14 amino acids. Trimming shortened V by 5 bases and J by 8 bases, and 18 bases separated the two germline ends. This clonotype was detected a few times. Its matching antigen is unknown. TCRdb re-called the reads through MiXCR, storing one row per CDR3 protein. Of 250,000 to 400,000 distinct CDR3 sequences listed, around 25% were seen once; the top ten hold about an eighth. The chain links TRBV19 to TRBJ1-2; D unclear. The material was cultured PBMCs, obtained from culture after CMV antigen stimulation. This clonotype was obtained from a human donor in good health (CMV status not recorded). Some clones in this sample may be carry-over from other donors' samples. The CDR3 DNA reads TGTGCCAGTAGTGTCTCTGAGGGATTAGGGGGCTACACCTTC. Translating gives CASSVSEGLGGYTF.